The entry below describes one T cell receptor (beta chain). The repertoire was sequenced with immunoSEQ multiplex PCR; TCRdb's copy has only in-frame clones and lacks some. The sample includes 190,000 or so clones, 90% of them seen just once. The data derive from a study of blood T cell repertoires in COVID-19. Study-level information: The United States, Italy and Spain supplied acute and convalescent COVID-19 samples. PBMCs, B-cell-depleted T cells, or T cells were the source of the cDNA or gDNA that made up the material.

The sequenced sample consisted of peripheral blood. This receptor was taken from a man over 45 with acute or convalescent COVID-19.

The CDR3 DNA is TGTGCCAGCAGCGAACAACAGGGGGGATCCCAGTACTTC. Its translation: CASSEQQGGSQYF. The V and J genes are TRBV6-6 and TRBJ2-5; TRBD1 matches 8 bases. V lost 6 bases to trimming and J lost 9 bases; unmatched junction nucleotides: 9. The CDR3 loop spans 13 amino acids. The V gene's germline CDR1 is MNHNY and CDR2 SVGAGI (reference sequence).